This TCR beta chain was obtained from a study of post-analysis software for immune sequencing data. Germline values: CDR1 KGHSH, CDR2 LQKENI. J was trimmed by 4 bases and V by 5 bases; bases with no gene match: 7. This CDR3 is built from 15 residues. Unique molecular identifiers featured in each of the TCR beta cDNA libraries. TCRdb re-called the PCR reads through MiXCR, storing one row per CDR3 protein. There are roughly 730,000 distinct CDR3 sequences in the sample; just under 30% occur only once, and around 0.56% lies in the top ten. Broader study findings: Elevated frequency relative to controls characterized a handful of TRBV segments in patients, TRBV5-6, TRBV5-1 and TRBV20-1 among them. Diversity measured as normalized Chao1 was significantly lower in multiple sclerosis patients than in controls.

Remarks on this clonotype: Its antigen is unknown.

The source is a girl between 5 and 17 years old with multiple sclerosis. The chain joins TRBV18 to TRBJ2-2; 7 bases fit TRBD2. Material: blood. CDR3 in DNA: TGTGCCAGCTCAGCGGAGACTAGCCGCACCGGGGAGCTGTTTTTT. This codes for CASSAETSRTGELFF.